The 13 T cell receptor beta chains below all came from one sample that was sequenced in a study of blood T cell repertoires in COVID-19. Profiled with immunoSEQ multiplex PCR; TCRdb holds only in-frame clones, not every one. Seen here are a few hundred thousand clones, about 90% observed once, and the top ten hold around 3%. The source material was PBMCs or T cells enriched from blood (not recorded which). The receptors stem from a woman aged 30 to 39 who had recovered from COVID-19.

This clone was detected once. The chain joins TRBV27 to TRBJ2-2; 13 nucleotides agree with TRBD2. Germline CDR1 MNHEY, CDR2 SMNVEV (reference sequence). Losses at the gene ends were 6 bases for V and 3 bases for J; bases not matched to a gene: 7. There are 17 residues in the CDR3. The CDR3 bases are TGTGCCAGCAGCCGGACTAGCGGGAGTCGGTACACCGGGGAGCTGTTTTTT. Translating gives CASSRTSGSRYTGELFF.

This chain uses TRBV9 with TRBJ1-2; 7 positions match TRBD1. The germline gives CDR1 SGDLS, CDR2 YYNGEE. The junction had 3 bases not matched to a gene; V was cut back by 0 bases and J by 4 bases. The CDR3 runs 14 residues. Written as DNA, the CDR3 is TGTGCCAGCAGCGTAGGACAGGGAGTCTATGGCTACACCTTC. It yields the protein CASSVGQGVYGYTF. Supplemented by reference TRBV9 and TRBJ1-2, the full variable domain reads DSGVTQTPKHLITATGQRVTLRCSPRSGDLSVYWYQQSLDQGLQFLIQYYNGEERAKGNILERFSAQQFPDLHSELNLSSLELGDSALYFCASSVGQGVYGYTFGSGTRLTVV.

This clone appeared once. The rearrangement links TRBV7-6 to TRBJ2-1, with TRBD2 matching over 10 bases. Per the germline V gene, CDR1 is SGHVS and CDR2 is FNYEAQ. Trimming cost V 5 bases and J 9 bases; bases outside gene matches: 13. The CDR3 has 16 amino acids. CDR3 sequence reads: CASSTSERGGLSEQFF. CDR3 DNA sequence: TGTGCCAGCAGCACAAGCGAGCGGGGGGGTTTGAGTGAGCAGTTCTTC.

This chain connects TRBV25-1 to TRBJ1-6; 10 nucleotides align to TRBD1. V trimming: 2 bases; J trimming: 14 bases; junction bases outside the gene matches: 9. Germline values: CDR1 MGHDK, CDR2 SYGVNS. The CDR3 loop spans 15 amino acids. The chain's CDR3 is CASSEGGTGDEALHF. In nucleotides, the CDR3 is TGTGCCAGCAGTGAAGGTGGGACAGGGGATGAGGCCCTCCACTTT.

J is TRBJ2-2 and V is TRBV28, with 8 bases that match TRBD2. This CDR3 has 15 residues. J lost 5 bases, V lost 3 bases, and 5 bases had no gene match. Per the germline V gene, CDR1 is MDHEN and CDR2 is SYDVKM. The CDR3 DNA sequence: TGTGCCAGCAGTTTCCGGGAGGGCCGAACCGGGGAGCTGTTTTTT. Amino acid sequence: CASSFREGRTGELFF.

This clone was observed at least ten times. This sequence joins TRBV3-1 (or the pseudogene TRBV3-2) and TRBJ1-5; 9 nucleotides align to TRBD1. J gave up 4 bases and V 3 bases, and 4 bases lay outside the gene matches. The germline CDR1 and CDR2 sequences are LGHDT and YNNKEL (reference sequence). This CDR3 is built from 15 residues. For the CDR3, the DNA is TGTGCCAGCAGCCAGACGGGACAGGGAAATCAGCCCCAGCATTTT. Its protein is CASSQTGQGNQPQHF.

The chain has TRBV6-5 and TRBJ1-2; D is perhaps TRBD1 (5 bases). Trimming shortened V by 2 bases and J by 4 bases, and 8 bases separated the two germline ends. Germline V gene lookup returns CDR1 MNHEY and CDR2 SVGAGI. The CDR3 spans 13 residues. Here the CDR3 DNA reads TGTGCCAGCAGTTACGACAGTTCCTATGGCTACACCTTC. It yields the protein CASSYDSSYGYTF.

The rearrangement uses TRBV18 and TRBJ1-6; perhaps TRBD1 as D (5 bases). The CDR3 runs 15 residues. Germline lookup yields CDR1 KGHSH and CDR2 LQKENI. V was pared by 6 bases and J by 8 bases, with 17 bases between. The CDR3 DNA reads as TGTGCCAGCTCGCCGGGGGACGGGGGGTATTCACCCCTCCACTTT. Amino acid sequence: CASSPGDGGYSPLHF.

The count of this clone is one. This chain connects TRBV21-1 to TRBJ1-6; TRBD1 is the table's D call and was not checked against the DNA. TRBV21-1 is designated a pseudogene. The CDR3 is made up of 15 amino acids. CDR3 sequence (DNA): TGTGCCAGCAGCAAAGGGGCAGCCTATAATTCACCCCTCCACTTT. Translated: CASSKGAAYNSPLHF.

The chain links TRBV11-1 to TRBJ2-1, with a weak D call TRBD1 (7 bases). Germline CDR1 SGHAT, CDR2 FQDESV (reference sequence). Trimming took 8 bases from V and 8 from J, leaving 16 bases between them. The CDR3 extends over 13 amino acids. Here the CDR3 reads CASRGQGGYEQFF. The CDR3 DNA is TGTGCCAGCCGGGGGCAGGGGGGTTATGAGCAGTTCTTC. Supplemented by reference TRBV11-1 and TRBJ2-1, the full variable domain reads EAEVAQSPRYKITEKSQAVAFWCDPISGHATLYWYRQILGQGPELLVQFQDESVVDDSQLPKDRFSAERLKGVDSTLKIQPAELGDSAMYLCASRGQGGYEQFFGPGTRLTVL.

The sample holds one count of this clone. This chain joins TRBV11-2 and TRBJ2-1; 12 nucleotides align to TRBD2. The trim removed 1 base at V and 4 bases at J, leaving 5 bases unmatched. The length of the CDR3 is 17 residues. Germline V gene sequence: CDR1 SGHAT, CDR2 FQNNGV. The CDR3 DNA follows: TGTGCCAGCAGCTTAGGACTAGCGGGAGCTCTTTACAATGAGCAGTTCTTC. It specifies CASSLGLAGALYNEQFF.

The chain employs TRBV9 and TRBJ2-1, with D possibly matching TRBD1 (5 bases). CDR3 length: 16 residues. Deletions cut 1 base from V and 2 bases from J, with 13 bases between. Germline CDR1 SGDLS, CDR2 YYNGEE. Written as DNA, the CDR3 is TGTGCCAGCAGCGTATCGGGCACACAGGCCTACAATGAGCAGTTCTTC. Its protein product is CASSVSGTQAYNEQFF.

V usage is TRBV7-9 and J usage is TRBJ1-2; unclear D gene. The V end was cut by 2 bases, the J end by 8 bases, with 9 bases between. This CDR3 is built from 12 residues. Germline V CDR1 and CDR2: SEHNR, FQNEAQ (reference sequence). For the CDR3, the DNA is TGTGCCAGCAGCTTAAATTTTCGGGGCTACACCTTC. Amino acids: CASSLNFRGYTF.